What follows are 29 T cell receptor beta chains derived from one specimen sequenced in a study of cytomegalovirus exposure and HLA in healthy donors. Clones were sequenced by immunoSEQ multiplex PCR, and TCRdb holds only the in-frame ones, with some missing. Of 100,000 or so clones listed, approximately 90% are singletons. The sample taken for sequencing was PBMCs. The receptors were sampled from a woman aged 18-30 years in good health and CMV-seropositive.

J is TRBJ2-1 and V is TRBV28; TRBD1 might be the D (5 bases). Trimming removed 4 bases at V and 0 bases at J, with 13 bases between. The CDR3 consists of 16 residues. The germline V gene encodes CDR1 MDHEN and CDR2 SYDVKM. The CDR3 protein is CASSYPGRNSYNEQFF. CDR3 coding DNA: TGTGCCAGCAGTTATCCAGGGCGGAACTCCTACAATGAGCAGTTCTTC. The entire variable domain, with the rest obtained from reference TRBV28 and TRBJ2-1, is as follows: DVKVTQSSRYLVKRTGEKVFLECVQDMDHENMFWYRQDPGLGLRLIYFSYDVKMKEKGDIPEGYSVSREKKERFSLILESASTNQTSMYLCASSYPGRNSYNEQFFGPGTRLTVL.

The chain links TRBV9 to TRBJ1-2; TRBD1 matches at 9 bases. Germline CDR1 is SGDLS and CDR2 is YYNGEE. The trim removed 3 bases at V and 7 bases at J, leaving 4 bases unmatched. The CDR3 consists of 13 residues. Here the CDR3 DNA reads TGTGCCAGCAGCGATACAGGGGGCATTGGCTACACCTTC. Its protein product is CASSDTGGIGYTF.

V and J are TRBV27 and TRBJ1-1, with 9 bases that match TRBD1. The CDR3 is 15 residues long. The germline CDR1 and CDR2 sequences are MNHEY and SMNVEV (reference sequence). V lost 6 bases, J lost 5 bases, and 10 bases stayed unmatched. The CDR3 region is CASRTGTGWVTEAFF. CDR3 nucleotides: TGTGCCAGCAGGACCGGGACAGGGTGGGTGACTGAAGCTTTCTTT.

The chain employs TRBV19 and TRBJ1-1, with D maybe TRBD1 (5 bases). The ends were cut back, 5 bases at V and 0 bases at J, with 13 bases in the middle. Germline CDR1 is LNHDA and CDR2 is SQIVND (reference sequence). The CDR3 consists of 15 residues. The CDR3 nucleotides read TGTGCCAGTAGTTCGGCGGGGCAGGTGAACACTGAAGCTTTCTTT. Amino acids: CASSSAGQVNTEAFF.

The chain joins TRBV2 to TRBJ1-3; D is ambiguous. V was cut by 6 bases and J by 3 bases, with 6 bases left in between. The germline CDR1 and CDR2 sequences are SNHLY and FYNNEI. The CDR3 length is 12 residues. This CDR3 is CASRAFGNTIYF. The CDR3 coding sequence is TGTGCCAGCAGGGCCTTTGGAAACACCATATATTTT.

The chain's CDR3 is CATRGGGLGTDTQYF. The CDR3 DNA reads as TGTGCCACCCGAGGTGGGGGACTAGGTACAGATACGCAGTATTTT. V and J are TRBV15 and TRBJ2-3; 8 nucleotides line up with TRBD2. The V and J ends lost 8 bases and 3 bases, in that order; junction bases with no gene match: 10. Germline V gene data show CDR1 as LNHNV and CDR2 as YYDKDF (reference sequence). This CDR3 has 15 amino acids.

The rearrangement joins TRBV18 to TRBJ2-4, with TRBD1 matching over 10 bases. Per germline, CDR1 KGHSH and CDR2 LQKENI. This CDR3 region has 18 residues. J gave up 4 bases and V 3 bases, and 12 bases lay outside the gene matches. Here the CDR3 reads CASSPQLPGQGIKNIQYF. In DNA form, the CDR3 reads TGTGCCAGCTCACCCCAACTGCCGGGACAGGGGATAAAAAACATTCAGTACTTC.

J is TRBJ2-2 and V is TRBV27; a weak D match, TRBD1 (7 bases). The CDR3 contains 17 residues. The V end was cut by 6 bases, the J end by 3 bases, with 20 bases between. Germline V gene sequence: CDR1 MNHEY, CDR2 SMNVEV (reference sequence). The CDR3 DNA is TGTGCCAGCAGGCCCAGGGGGGTAGGATGGGACACCGGGGAGCTGTTTTTT. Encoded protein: CASRPRGVGWDTGELFF.

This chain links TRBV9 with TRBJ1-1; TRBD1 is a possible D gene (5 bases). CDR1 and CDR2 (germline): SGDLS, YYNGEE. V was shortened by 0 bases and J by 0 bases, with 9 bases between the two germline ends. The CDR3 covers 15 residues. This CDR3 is CASSVDQGMNTEAFF. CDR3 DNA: TGTGCCAGCAGCGTAGACCAGGGTATGAACACTGAAGCTTTCTTT.

CDR3 nucleotide sequence: TGTGCCAGCAGCTCCGGGACAGGGGGGTATCAGCCCCAGCATTTT. It specifies CASSSGTGGYQPQHF. V gene TRBV28 combines with J gene TRBJ1-5, with TRBD1 identical over 11 bases. The V and J ends lost 6 bases and 5 bases, in that order; junction bases with no gene match: 6. Germline CDR1 and CDR2: MDHEN and SYDVKM. The CDR3 sequence is 15 residues long.

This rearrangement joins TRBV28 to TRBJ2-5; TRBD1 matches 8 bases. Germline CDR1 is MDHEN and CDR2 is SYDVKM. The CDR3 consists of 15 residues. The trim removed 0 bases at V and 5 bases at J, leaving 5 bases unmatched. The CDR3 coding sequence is TGTGCCAGCAGTTTATGGGGCAGGGGGCTGGAGACCCAGTACTTC. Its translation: CASSLWGRGLETQYF.

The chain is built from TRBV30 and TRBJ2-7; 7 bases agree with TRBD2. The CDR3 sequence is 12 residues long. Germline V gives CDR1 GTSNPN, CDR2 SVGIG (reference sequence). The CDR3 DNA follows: TGTGCAGGCAGCGGGAACTCCTACGAGCAGTACTTC. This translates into CAGSGNSYEQYF.

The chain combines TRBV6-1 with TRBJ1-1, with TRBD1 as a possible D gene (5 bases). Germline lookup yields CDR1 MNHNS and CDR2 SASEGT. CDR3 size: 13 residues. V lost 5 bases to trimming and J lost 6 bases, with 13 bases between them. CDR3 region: CASSSQRGAEAFF. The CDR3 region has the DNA TGTGCCAGCAGTTCGCAGCGGGGGGCTGAAGCTTTCTTT.

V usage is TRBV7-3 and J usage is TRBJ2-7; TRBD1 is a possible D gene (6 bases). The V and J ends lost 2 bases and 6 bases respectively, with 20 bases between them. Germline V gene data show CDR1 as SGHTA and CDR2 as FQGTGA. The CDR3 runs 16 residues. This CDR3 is CASSLLRAGEPGEQYF. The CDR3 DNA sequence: TGTGCCAGCAGCTTACTCCGGGCAGGGGAACCCGGCGAGCAGTACTTC.

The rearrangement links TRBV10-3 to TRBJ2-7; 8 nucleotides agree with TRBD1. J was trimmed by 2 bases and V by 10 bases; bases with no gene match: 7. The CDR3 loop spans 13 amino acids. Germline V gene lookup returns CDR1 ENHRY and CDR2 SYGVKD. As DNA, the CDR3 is TGTGCCACCCAGGCAGGGGGCCCCTACGAGCAGTACTTC. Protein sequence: CATQAGGPYEQYF.

CDR3 sequence (DNA): TGTGCCATCAGTGGGGGGGGCGGGAGCGCTCACGAGCAGTACTTC. Encoded protein: CAISGGGGSAHEQYF. The chain has TRBV10-3 and TRBJ2-7; TRBD2 might be the D (7 bases). V lost 4 bases and J lost 5, with 18 bases in between. This CDR3 spans 15 amino acids. CDR1 is ENHRY and CDR2 is SYGVKD in the germline V gene.

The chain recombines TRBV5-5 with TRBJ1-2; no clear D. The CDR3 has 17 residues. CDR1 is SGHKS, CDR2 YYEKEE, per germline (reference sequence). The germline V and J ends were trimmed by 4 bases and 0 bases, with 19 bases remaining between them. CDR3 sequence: CASSILGRPSTNYGYTF. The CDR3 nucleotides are TGTGCCAGCAGCATTCTTGGCAGGCCGAGCACTAACTATGGCTACACCTTC.

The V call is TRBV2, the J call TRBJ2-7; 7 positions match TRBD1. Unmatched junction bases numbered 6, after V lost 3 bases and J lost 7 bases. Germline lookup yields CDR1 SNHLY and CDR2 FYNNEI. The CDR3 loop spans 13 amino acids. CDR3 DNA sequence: TGTGCCAGCAGTGAGACGACAGGGCGGGAGCAGTACTTC. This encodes CASSETTGREQYF.

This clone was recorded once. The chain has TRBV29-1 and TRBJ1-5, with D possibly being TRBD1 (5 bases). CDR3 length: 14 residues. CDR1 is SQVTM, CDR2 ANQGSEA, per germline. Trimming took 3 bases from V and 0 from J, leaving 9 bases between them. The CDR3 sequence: CSVETVPSNQPQHF. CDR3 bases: TGCAGCGTTGAGACAGTCCCTAGCAATCAGCCCCAGCATTTT.

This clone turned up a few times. The DNA for the CDR3 is TGTGCCAGCAGTACCGACAGGGGAGGCGACGAGCAGTACTTC. Residues: CASSTDRGGDEQYF. The chain uses TRBV28 and TRBJ2-7; TRBD1 matches 8 bases. Germline CDR1 reads MDHEN; CDR2 reads SYDVKM. The CDR3 length is 14 residues. V gave up 5 bases and J gave up 5 bases; unmatched junction bases: 8. Using reference TRBV28 and TRBJ2-7 for the parts outside the CDR3, the full variable domain is DVKVTQSSRYLVKRTGEKVFLECVQDMDHENMFWYRQDPGLGLRLIYFSYDVKMKEKGDIPEGYSVSREKKERFSLILESASTNQTSMYLCASSTDRGGDEQYFGPGTRLTVT.

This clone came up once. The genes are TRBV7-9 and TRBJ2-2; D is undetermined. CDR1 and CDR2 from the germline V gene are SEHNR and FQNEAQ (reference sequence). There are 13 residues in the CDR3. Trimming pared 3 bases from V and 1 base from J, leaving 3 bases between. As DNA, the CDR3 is TGTGCCAGCAGCTTCCGGAACACCGGGGAGCTGTTTTTT. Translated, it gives CASSFRNTGELFF. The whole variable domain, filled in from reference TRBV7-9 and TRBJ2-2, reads DTGVSQNPRHKITKRGQNVTFRCDPISEHNRLYWYRQTLGQGPEFLTYFQNEAQLEKSRLLSDRFSAERPKGSFSTLEIQRTEQGDSAMYLCASSFRNTGELFFGEGSRLTVL.

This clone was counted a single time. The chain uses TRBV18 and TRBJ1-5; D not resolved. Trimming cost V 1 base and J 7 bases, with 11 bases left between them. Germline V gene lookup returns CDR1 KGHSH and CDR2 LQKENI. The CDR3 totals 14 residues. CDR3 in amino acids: CASSPRREGQPQHF. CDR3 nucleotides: TGTGCCAGCTCACCACGACGGGAGGGCCAGCCCCAGCATTTT.

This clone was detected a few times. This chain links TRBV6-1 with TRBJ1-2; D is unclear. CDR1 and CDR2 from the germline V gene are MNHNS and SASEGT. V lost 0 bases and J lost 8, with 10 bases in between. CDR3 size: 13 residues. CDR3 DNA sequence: TGTGCCAGCAGTGAAGCTCGGGGTTGGGGCTACACCTTC. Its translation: CASSEARGWGYTF.

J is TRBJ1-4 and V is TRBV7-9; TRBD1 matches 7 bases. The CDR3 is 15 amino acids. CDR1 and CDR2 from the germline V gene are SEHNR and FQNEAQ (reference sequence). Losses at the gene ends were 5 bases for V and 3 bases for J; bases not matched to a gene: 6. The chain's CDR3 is CASSDRDSSNEKLFF. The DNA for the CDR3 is TGTGCCAGCAGCGACCGGGACAGCTCTAATGAAAAACTGTTTTTT.

CDR3 sequence reads: CASSGPPSYNEQFF. As DNA, the CDR3 is TGTGCCAGTAGCGGGCCTCCCTCCTACAATGAGCAGTTCTTC. The chain has TRBV30 and TRBJ2-1; the match to TRBD2 covers 7 bases. Losses at the gene ends were 8 bases for V and 0 bases for J; bases not matched to a gene: 7. There are 14 residues in the CDR3. CDR1 and CDR2 (germline): GTSNPN, SVGIG (reference sequence).

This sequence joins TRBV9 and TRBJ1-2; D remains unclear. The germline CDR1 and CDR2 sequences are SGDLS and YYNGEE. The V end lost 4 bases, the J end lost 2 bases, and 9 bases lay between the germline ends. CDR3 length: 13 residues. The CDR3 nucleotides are TGTGCCAGCAGCCTGACATTAAACTATGGCTACACCTTC. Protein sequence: CASSLTLNYGYTF.

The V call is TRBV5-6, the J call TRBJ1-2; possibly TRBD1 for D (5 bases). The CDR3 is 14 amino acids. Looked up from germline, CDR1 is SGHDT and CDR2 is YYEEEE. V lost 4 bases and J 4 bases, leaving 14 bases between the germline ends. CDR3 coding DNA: TGTGCCAGCAGCATGGATGACAGAGTCTATGGCTACACCTTC. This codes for CASSMDDRVYGYTF.

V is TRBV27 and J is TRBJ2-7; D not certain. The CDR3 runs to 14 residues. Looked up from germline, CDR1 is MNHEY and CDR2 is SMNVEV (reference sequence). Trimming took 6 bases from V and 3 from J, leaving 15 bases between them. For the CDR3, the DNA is TGTGCCAGCAGCCCTATTCGGTTAGACTACGAGCAGTACTTC. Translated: CASSPIRLDYEQYF.

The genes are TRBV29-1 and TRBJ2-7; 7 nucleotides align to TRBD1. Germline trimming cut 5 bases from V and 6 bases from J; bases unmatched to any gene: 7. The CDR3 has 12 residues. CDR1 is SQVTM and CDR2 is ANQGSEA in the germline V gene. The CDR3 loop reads CSVIQGTSEQYF. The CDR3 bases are TGCAGCGTTATACAGGGGACCAGCGAGCAGTACTTC.